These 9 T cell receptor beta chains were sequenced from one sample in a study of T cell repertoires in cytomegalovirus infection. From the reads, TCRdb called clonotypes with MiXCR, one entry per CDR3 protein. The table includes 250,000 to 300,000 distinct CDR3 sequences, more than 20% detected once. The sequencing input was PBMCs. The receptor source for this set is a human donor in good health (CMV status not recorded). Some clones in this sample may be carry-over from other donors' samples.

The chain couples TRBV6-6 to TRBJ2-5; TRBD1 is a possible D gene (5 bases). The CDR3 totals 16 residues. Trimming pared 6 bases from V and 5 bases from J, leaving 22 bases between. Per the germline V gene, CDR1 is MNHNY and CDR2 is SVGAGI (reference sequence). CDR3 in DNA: TGTGCCAGCAGCTACCCCACAGGTTTTGGAATTGAGACCCAGTACTTC. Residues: CASSYPTGFGIETQYF.

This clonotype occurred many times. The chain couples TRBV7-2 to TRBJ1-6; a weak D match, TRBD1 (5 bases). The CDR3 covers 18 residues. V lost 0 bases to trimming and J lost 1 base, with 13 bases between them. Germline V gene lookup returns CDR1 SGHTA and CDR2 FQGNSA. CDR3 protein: CASSLALRGSSYNSPLHF. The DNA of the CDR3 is TGTGCCAGCAGCTTAGCGCTCCGGGGGTCGTCCTATAATTCACCCCTCCACTTT.

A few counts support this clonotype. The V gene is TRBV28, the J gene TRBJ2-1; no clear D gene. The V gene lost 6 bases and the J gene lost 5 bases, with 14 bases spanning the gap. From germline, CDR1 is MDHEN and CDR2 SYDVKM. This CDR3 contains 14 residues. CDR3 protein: CASSSSLHNNEQFF. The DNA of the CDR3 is TGTGCCAGCAGCTCCAGCCTGCACAACAATGAGCAGTTCTTC.

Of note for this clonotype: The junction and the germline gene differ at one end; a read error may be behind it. CDR3 amino acids: CASSPLTSGVPPEYF. CDR3 sequence (DNA): TGTGCTAGCAGCCCGCTGACTAGCGGGGTCCCTCCTGAGTACTTC. The V and J genes are TRBV7-9 and TRBJ2-4; the match to TRBD2 covers 11 bases. The germline gives CDR1 SEHNR, CDR2 FQNEAQ (reference sequence). CDR3 size: 15 residues.

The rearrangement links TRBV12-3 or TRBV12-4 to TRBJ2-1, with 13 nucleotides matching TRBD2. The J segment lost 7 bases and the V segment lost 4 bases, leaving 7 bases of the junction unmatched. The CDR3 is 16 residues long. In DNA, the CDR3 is TGTGCCAGCAGTTCCAGGACTAGCGGGAGAGGTAATGAGCAGTTCTTC. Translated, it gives CASSSRTSGRGNEQFF.

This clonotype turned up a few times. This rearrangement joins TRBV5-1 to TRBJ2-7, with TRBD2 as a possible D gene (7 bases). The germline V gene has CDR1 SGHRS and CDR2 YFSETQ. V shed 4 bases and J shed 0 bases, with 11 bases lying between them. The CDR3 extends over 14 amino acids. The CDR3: CASSPGGLSYEQYF. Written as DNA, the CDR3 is TGCGCCAGCAGCCCGGGGGGCCTCTCCTACGAGCAGTACTTC.

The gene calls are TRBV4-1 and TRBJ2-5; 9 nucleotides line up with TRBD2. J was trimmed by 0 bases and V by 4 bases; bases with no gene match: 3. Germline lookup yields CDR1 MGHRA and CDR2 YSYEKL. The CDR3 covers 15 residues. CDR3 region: CASSRRGGHQETQYF. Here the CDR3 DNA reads TGCGCCAGCAGCCGGCGGGGGGGCCACCAAGAGACCCAGTACTTC.

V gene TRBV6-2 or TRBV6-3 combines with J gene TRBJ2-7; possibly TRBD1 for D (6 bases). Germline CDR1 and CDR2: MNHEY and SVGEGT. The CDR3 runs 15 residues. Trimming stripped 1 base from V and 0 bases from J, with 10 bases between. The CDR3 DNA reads TGTGCCAGCAGTTACTTACAGGGACACTCCTACGAGCAGTACTTC. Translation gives CASSYLQGHSYEQYF.

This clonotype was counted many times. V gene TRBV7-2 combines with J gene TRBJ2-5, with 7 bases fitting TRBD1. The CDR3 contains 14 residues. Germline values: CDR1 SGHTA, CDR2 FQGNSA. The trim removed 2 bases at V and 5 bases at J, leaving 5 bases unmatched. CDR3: CASSLFTGEETQYF. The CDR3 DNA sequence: TGTGCCAGCAGCTTATTTACAGGGGAGGAGACCCAGTACTTC.